The 9 T cell receptor beta chains listed next were all sequenced from one sample in a study of T cell changes during pregnancy in multiple sclerosis. TCRdb's copy holds only in-frame clones and misses some; the assay was immunoSEQ multiplex PCR. The sample records over 65,000 clones, roughly nine tenths being singletons. Source: peripheral blood, taken in the second trimester of pregnancy. Every receptor here comes from a female donor with multiple sclerosis, enrolled in a pregnancy study.

There are a few counts of this clone. The chain carries TRBV27 and TRBJ1-2; D might be TRBD1 (5 bases). The CDR3 loop spans 13 amino acids. Trimming stripped 6 bases from V and 2 bases from J, with 10 bases between. Germline values: CDR1 MNHEY, CDR2 SMNVEV (reference sequence). The CDR3 here is CASSTTENYGYTF. CDR3 nucleotides: TGTGCCAGCAGCACGACAGAAAACTATGGCTACACCTTC.

This clone was picked up one time. The chain has TRBV19 and TRBJ2-7; 7 nucleotides line up with TRBD1. Trimming took 4 bases from V and 0 from J; bases not matched to a gene: 9. CDR1 is LNHDA and CDR2 is SQIVND in the germline V gene (reference sequence). This CDR3 has 16 amino acids. The CDR3 here is CASSTRDSPVSYEQYF. The DNA for the CDR3 is TGTGCCAGTAGTACCCGGGACAGCCCAGTCTCCTACGAGCAGTACTTC.

The rearrangement links TRBV7-2 to TRBJ2-7; D might be TRBD1 (7 bases). Between the trimmed V and J ends, which lost 8 bases and 2 bases, there was a span of 22 bases. Germline-derived CDR1 and CDR2 are SGHTA and FQGNSA. The CDR3 is 16 residues long. The DNA of the CDR3 is TGTGCCAGCTCCCCGGAGGGGGCAGTTCGTACCTACGAGCAGTACTTC. It codes for CASSPEGAVRTYEQYF.

The rearrangement joins TRBV4-1 to TRBJ2-3; 9 nucleotides line up with TRBD1. The CDR3 has 14 amino acids. J lost 6 bases, V lost 4 bases, and 5 bases had no gene match. Germline loops: CDR1 MGHRA, CDR2 YSYEKL. The CDR3 region is CASSPLTGGDTQYF. As DNA, the CDR3 is TGCGCCAGCAGCCCACTGACAGGGGGGGATACGCAGTATTTT.

V gene TRBV5-6 combines with J gene TRBJ1-6; 9 bases agree with TRBD1. Germline V lookup: CDR1 SGHDT, CDR2 YYEEEE. This CDR3 region has 14 residues. Trimming at V came to 4 bases and at J to 10 bases, leaving 6 bases not matched to a gene. CDR3 DNA: TGTGCCAGCAGCCCGGACAGGGGTCAGTCACCCCTCCACTTT. The encoded protein is CASSPDRGQSPLHF.

The chain links TRBV2 to TRBJ1-5; D may be TRBD1 (6 bases). This CDR3 spans 15 amino acids. The V end lost 6 bases, the J end lost 2 bases, and 14 bases lay between the germline ends. In germline, CDR1 is SNHLY, CDR2 FYNNEI. CDR3 in amino acids: CASSREGVRNQPQHF. The CDR3 DNA sequence: TGTGCCAGCAGCCGAGAGGGGGTGCGCAATCAGCCCCAGCATTTT.

The chain has TRBV18 and TRBJ2-7; D uncertain. This CDR3 spans 14 amino acids. CDR1 and CDR2 (germline): KGHSH, LQKENI. Trimming stripped 0 bases from V and 2 bases from J, with 8 bases between. CDR3 nucleotide sequence: TGTGCCAGCTCACCACCCGTACGGGCCTACGAGCAGTACTTC. Translating it yields CASSPPVRAYEQYF.

This rearrangement joins TRBV6-5 to TRBJ1-2; the D is unclear. This CDR3 has 14 amino acids. Trimming removed 7 bases from V and 4 bases from J, with 16 bases in between. CDR1 and CDR2 from the germline V gene are MNHEY and SVGAGI. The CDR3 here is CASTYQGGSYGYTF. CDR3 sequence (DNA): TGTGCCAGCACCTATCAAGGTGGGAGCTATGGCTACACCTTC.

Turning to this clone: One end of the junction varies from germline; a read error may be responsible. The J gene is TRBJ2-3, the V gene TRBV7-7; 9 positions match TRBD1. The CDR3 length is 15 residues. Germline V gene sequence: CDR1 SSHAT, CDR2 FNYEAQ (reference sequence). The CDR3 spells CASSPGQGATDTQYF. The CDR3 DNA reads TGTGCTAGCAGCCCGGGACAGGGCGCCACAGATACGCAGTATTTT.